Below are 9 T cell receptor beta chains sequenced from a single sample in a study of blood T cell repertoires in COVID-19. Assay used: immunoSEQ multiplex PCR; TCRdb lists only in-frame clones, some missing. The repertoire has around 440,000 clones, around 89% of them found once; the top ten carry roughly 12%. Sequencing was performed on peripheral blood. The source is a woman aged 50 to 60 with COVID-19, enrolled during active disease.

In this sample, this clone turned up once. This chain links TRBV29-1 with TRBJ1-1; D unclear. V was pared by 4 bases and J by 3 bases, with 12 bases between. The CDR3 is made up of 13 amino acids. Germline V gene sequence: CDR1 SQVTM, CDR2 ANQGSEA. CDR3 nucleotides: TGCAGCGTTGCTTTTCGGGAGGACACTGAAGCTTTCTTT. Its protein is CSVAFREDTEAFF.

J is TRBJ1-1 and V is TRBV5-1; D may be TRBD1 (5 bases). The V end lost 0 bases, the J end lost 5 bases, and 8 bases lay between the germline ends. The germline CDR1 and CDR2 sequences are SGHRS and YFSETQ. The CDR3 extends over 13 amino acids. In DNA, the CDR3 is TGCGCCAGCAGCTTGGAAAGGGGAACTGAAGCTTTCTTT. Residues: CASSLERGTEAFF.

The rearrangement uses TRBV2 and TRBJ1-3; TRBD1 might be the D (6 bases). The CDR3 loop spans 14 amino acids. V was shortened by 10 bases and J by 3 bases, with 16 bases between the two germline ends. Germline V CDR1 and CDR2: SNHLY, FYNNEI. CDR3 protein: CAISPGGHGNTIYF. CDR3 DNA: TGTGCCATCTCGCCCGGGGGGCATGGAAACACCATATATTTT.

This clone has just a few counts. The rearrangement uses TRBV7-9 and TRBJ2-7; tentative D call: TRBD2 (5 bases). The germline V and J ends were trimmed by 2 bases and 4 bases, with 9 bases remaining between them. CDR1 is SEHNR, CDR2 FQNEAQ, per germline (reference sequence). The CDR3 totals 13 residues. The CDR3 loop reads CASSLMGEYEQYF. The CDR3 coding sequence is TGTGCCAGCAGCTTAATGGGAGAGTACGAGCAGTACTTC.

This chain links TRBV19 with TRBJ1-1; tentatively, D is TRBD1 (5 bases). The germline gives CDR1 LNHDA, CDR2 SQIVND (reference sequence). Deletions cut 3 bases from V and 0 bases from J, with 11 bases between. The CDR3 covers 15 residues. The CDR3 nucleotides are TGTGCCAGTAGTATTCAGGGTTCGGTGAACACTGAAGCTTTCTTT. It translates to CASSIQGSVNTEAFF.

The chain couples TRBV4-1 to TRBJ1-2; TRBD1 matches 9 bases. CDR3 size: 13 residues. Germline V CDR1 and CDR2: MGHRA, YSYEKL. V dropped 5 bases and J dropped 6; count of bases not matched to a gene: 4. The CDR3 spells CASSGTGLNGYTF. The CDR3 DNA follows: TGCGCCAGCAGCGGGACAGGGCTGAATGGCTACACCTTC.

The chain uses TRBV18 and TRBJ2-2; D may be TRBD2 (5 bases). Germline CDR1 is KGHSH and CDR2 is LQKENI. CDR3 length: 15 residues. V lost 3 bases, J lost 8 bases, and 16 bases lay in between. CDR3 residues: CASSPGLPPSGELFF. The CDR3 DNA sequence: TGTGCCAGCTCACCCGGACTCCCTCCCAGTGGGGAGCTGTTTTTT.

The rearrangement uses TRBV12-3 or TRBV12-4 and TRBJ2-1, with D possibly being TRBD2 (5 bases). V was cut by 5 bases and J by 3 bases, with 8 bases left in between. This CDR3 contains 13 residues. The CDR3 loop reads CASSRGNYNEQFF. As DNA, the CDR3 is TGTGCCAGCAGTCGGGGTAACTACAATGAGCAGTTCTTC.

The rearrangement joins TRBV5-1 to TRBJ1-2, with D possibly being TRBD1 (5 bases). The V gene's germline CDR1 is SGHRS and CDR2 YFSETQ. V gave up 2 bases and J gave up 3 bases, with 8 bases separating them. The CDR3 extends over 13 amino acids. The CDR3 here is CASSFPGDYGYTF. As DNA, the CDR3 is TGCGCCAGCAGCTTTCCGGGGGACTATGGCTACACCTTC.